The present T cell receptor (beta chain) was sequenced within a study of blood T cell repertoires in COVID-19. Study-level information: Sample material is recorded as cDNA or gDNA derived from T cells, B-cell-depleted T cells, or PBMCs.

The germline V gene has CDR1 GTSNPN and CDR2 SVGIG (reference sequence). V was trimmed by 3 bases and J by 6 bases, leaving 12 bases between them. The CDR3 consists of 13 residues. Authors' data handling: Cell counts per sample came from amplifying reference gene primers. Using immunoSEQ multiplex PCR, the repertoire was profiled, and TCRdb retains in-frame clones only, with some absent. That table gives V, J and clone size, and the DNA gave D and trimming. The sample contains about 110,000 clones, approximately 80% of which appear only once. Sequences were obtained from peripheral blood. The TCR sequence derives from a woman in her 70s with acute or convalescent COVID-19. The chain joins TRBV30 to TRBJ2-1; D is possibly TRBD1 (6 bases). The CDR3 here is CAWRGPGANEQFF. CDR3 DNA: TGTGCCTGGAGGGGGCCAGGGGCCAATGAGCAGTTCTTC.